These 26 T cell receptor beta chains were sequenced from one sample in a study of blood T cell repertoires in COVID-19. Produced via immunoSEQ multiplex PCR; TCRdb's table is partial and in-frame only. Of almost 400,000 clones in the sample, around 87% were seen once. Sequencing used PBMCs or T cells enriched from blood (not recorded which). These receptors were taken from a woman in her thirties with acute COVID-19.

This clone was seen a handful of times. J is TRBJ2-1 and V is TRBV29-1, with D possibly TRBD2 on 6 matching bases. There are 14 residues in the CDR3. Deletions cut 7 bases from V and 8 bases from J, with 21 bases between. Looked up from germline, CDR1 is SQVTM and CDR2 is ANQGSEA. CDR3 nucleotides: TGCAGCGCCGCAGGACTAAGCCGCGGCGATGAGCAGTTCTTC. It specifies CSAAGLSRGDEQFF.

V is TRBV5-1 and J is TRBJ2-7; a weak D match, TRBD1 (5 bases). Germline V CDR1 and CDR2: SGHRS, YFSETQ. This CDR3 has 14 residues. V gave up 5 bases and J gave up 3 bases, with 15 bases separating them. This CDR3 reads CASRNTTAYYEQYF. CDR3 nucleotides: TGCGCCAGCAGAAATACGACAGCATACTACGAGCAGTACTTC.

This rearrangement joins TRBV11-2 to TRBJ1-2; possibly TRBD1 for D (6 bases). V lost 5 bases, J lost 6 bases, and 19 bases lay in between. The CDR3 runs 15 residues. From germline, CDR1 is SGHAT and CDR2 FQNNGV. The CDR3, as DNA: TGTGCCAGCAGCACAGGGCCGGACCCTATAGATGGCTACACCTTC. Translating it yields CASSTGPDPIDGYTF.

CDR3: CASSPNSGGAVTDTQYF. Here the CDR3 DNA reads TGTGCCAGCAGCCCAAATAGCGGGGGGGCTGTCACAGATACGCAGTATTTT. The chain employs TRBV11-3 and TRBJ2-3; 11 positions agree with TRBD2. The junction had 9 bases not matched to a gene; V was cut back by 5 bases and J by 2 bases. The CDR3 covers 17 residues. Germline assignment: CDR1 SGHNT and CDR2 YENEEA. The complete variable domain, with remaining parts taken from reference TRBV11-3 and TRBJ2-3, reads EAGVVQSPRYKIIEKKQPVAFWCNPISGHNTLYWYLQNLGQGPELLIRYENEEAVDDSQLPKDRFSAERLKGVDSTLKIQPAELGDSAVYLCASSPNSGGAVTDTQYFGPGTRLTVL.

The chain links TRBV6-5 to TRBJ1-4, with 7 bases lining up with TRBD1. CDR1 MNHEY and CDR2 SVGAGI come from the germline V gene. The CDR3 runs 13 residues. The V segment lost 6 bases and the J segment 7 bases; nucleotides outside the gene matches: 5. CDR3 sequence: CASRGGPTEKLFF. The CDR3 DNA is TGTGCCAGCAGAGGGGGCCCAACTGAAAAACTGTTTTTT.

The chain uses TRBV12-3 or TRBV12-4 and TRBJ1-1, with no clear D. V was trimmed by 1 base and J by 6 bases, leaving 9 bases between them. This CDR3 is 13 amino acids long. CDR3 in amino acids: CASSLVIGSEAFF. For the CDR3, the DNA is TGTGCCAGCAGTTTAGTTATCGGTTCTGAAGCTTTCTTT.

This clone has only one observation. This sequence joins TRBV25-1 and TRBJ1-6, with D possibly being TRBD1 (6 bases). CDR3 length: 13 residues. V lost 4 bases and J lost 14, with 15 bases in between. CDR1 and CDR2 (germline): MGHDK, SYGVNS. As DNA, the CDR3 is TGTGCCAGCAGTGCGGGGGGGCGTGGGGCCCTCCACTTT. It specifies CASSAGGRGALHF.

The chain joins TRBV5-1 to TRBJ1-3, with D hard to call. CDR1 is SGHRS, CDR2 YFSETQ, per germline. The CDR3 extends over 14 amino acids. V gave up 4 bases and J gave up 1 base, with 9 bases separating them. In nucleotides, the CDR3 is TGCGCCAGCAGCCCCGGGGAATCTGGAAACACCATATATTTT. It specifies CASSPGESGNTIYF.

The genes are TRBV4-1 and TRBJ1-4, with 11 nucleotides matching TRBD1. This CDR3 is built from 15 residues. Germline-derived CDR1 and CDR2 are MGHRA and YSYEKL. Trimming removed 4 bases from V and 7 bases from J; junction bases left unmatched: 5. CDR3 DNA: TGCGCCAGCAGCCTCCCGGACAGGGGGCGTGAAAAACTGTTTTTT. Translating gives CASSLPDRGREKLFF.

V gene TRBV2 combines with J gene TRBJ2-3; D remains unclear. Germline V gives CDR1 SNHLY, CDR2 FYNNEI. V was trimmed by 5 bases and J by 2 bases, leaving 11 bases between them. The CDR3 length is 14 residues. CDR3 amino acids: CASSIVGITDTQYF. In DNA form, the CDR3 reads TGTGCCAGCAGTATCGTGGGCATCACAGATACGCAGTATTTT.

The CDR3: CASSLQGSRKGTEAFF. The CDR3 DNA follows: TGTGCCAGCAGCCTCCAGGGGTCGAGGAAGGGCACTGAAGCTTTCTTT. V is TRBV14 and J is TRBJ1-1; D might be TRBD1 (6 bases). CDR3 size: 16 residues. Germline loops: CDR1 SGHDN, CDR2 FVKESK. The V and J ends lost 4 bases and 4 bases respectively, with 19 bases between them.

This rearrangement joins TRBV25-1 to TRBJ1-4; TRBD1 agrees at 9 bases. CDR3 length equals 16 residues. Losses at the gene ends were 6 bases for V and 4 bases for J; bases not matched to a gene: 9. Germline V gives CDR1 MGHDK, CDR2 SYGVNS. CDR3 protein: CASSRSLDRGNEKLFF. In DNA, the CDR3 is TGTGCCAGCAGCCGATCGTTGGACAGGGGTAATGAAAAACTGTTTTTT. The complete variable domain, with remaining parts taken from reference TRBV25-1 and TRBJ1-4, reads EADIYQTPRYLVIGTGKKITLECSQTMGHDKMYWYQQDPGMELHLIHYSYGVNSTEKGDLSSESTVSRIRTEHFPLTLESARPSHTSQYLCASSRSLDRGNEKLFFGSGTQLSVL.

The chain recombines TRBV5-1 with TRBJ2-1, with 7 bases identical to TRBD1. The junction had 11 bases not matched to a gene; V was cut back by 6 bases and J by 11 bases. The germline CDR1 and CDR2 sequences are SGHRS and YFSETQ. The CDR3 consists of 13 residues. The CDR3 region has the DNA TGCGCCAGCACCGAGCTTGGGGACAGAAAGCAGTTCTTC. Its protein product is CASTELGDRKQFF.

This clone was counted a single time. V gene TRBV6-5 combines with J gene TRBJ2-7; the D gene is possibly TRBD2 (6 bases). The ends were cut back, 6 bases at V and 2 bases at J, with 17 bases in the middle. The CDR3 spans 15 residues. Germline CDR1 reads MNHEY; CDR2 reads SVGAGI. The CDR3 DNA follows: TGTGCCAGCAGCCGCTACGGGACTGACACCTACGAGCAGTACTTC. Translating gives CASSRYGTDTYEQYF.

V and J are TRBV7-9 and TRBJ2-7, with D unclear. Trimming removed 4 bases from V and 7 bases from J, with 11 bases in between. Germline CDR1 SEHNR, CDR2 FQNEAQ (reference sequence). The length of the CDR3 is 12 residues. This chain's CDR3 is CASSSGPREQYF. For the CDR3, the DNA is TGTGCCAGCAGCTCGGGTCCGAGAGAGCAGTACTTC.

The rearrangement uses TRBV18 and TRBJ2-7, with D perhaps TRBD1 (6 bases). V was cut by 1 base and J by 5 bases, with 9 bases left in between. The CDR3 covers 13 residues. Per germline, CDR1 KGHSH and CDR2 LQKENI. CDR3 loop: CASSPRQADEQYF. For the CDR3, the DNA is TGTGCCAGCTCACCACGACAGGCCGACGAGCAGTACTTC.

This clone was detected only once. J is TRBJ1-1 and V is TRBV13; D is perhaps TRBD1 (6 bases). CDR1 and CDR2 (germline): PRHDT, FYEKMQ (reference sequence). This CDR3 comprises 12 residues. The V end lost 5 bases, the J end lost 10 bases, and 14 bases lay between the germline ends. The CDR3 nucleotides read TGTGCCAGCAGCCCCCACAGGGATCCAGCTTTCTTT. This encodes CASSPHRDPAFF.

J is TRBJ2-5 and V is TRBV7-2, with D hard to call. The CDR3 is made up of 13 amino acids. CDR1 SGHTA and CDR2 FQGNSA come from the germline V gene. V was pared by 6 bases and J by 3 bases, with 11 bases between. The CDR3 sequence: CASRKNLEETQYF. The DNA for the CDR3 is TGTGCCAGCAGGAAGAACTTAGAAGAGACCCAGTACTTC.

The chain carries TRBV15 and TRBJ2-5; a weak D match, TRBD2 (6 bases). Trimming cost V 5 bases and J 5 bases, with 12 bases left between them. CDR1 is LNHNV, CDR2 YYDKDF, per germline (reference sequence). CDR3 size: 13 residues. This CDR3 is CATSGGSVETQYF. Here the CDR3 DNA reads TGTGCCACCAGCGGAGGGTCGGTGGAGACCCAGTACTTC.

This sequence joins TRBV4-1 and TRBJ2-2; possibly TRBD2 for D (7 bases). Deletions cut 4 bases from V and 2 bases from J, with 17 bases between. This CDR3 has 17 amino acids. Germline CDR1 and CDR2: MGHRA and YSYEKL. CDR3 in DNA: TGCGCCAGCAGCCCCGATCGGGGGGCTTACAACACCGGGGAGCTGTTTTTT. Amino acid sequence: CASSPDRGAYNTGELFF.

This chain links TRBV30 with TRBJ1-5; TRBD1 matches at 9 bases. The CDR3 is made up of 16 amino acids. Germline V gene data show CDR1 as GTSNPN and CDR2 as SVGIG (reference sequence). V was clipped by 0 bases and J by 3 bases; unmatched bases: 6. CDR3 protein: CAWSVQGTGLNQPQHF. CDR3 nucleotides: TGTGCCTGGAGTGTACAGGGGACAGGGCTCAATCAGCCCCAGCATTTT.

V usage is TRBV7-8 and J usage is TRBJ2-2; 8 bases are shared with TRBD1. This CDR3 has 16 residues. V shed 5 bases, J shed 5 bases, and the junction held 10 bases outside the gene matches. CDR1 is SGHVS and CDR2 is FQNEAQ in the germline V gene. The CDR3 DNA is TGTGCCAGCAGCGAAACTGGACAGGGAAGGACCGGGGAGCTGTTTTTT. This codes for CASSETGQGRTGELFF. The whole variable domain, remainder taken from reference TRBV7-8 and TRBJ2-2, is GAGVSQSPRYKVAKRGQDVALRCDPISGHVSLFWYQQALGQGPEFLTYFQNEAQLDKSGLPSDRFFAERPEGSVSTLKIQRTQQEDSAVYLCASSETGQGRTGELFFGEGSRLTVL.

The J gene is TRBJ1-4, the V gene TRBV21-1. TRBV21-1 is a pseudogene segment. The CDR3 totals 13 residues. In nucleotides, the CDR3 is TGTGCCAGCTCGCGGCAGCGGAATGAAAAACTGTTTTTT. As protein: CASSRQRNEKLFF.

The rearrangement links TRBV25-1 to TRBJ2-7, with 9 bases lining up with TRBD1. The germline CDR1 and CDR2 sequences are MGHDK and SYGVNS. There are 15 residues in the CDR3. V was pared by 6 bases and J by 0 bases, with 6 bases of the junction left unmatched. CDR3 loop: CASSRGQGSSYEQYF. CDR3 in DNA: TGTGCCAGCAGCCGGGGACAGGGAAGCTCCTACGAGCAGTACTTC.

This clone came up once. In DNA, the CDR3 is TGTGCCTGGAGACGGGACAGGGGATTAACTAGTGGCTACACCTTC. This codes for CAWRRDRGLTSGYTF. The rearrangement joins TRBV30 to TRBJ1-2; 10 bases match TRBD1. The junction had 11 bases not matched to a gene; V was cut back by 3 bases and J by 7 bases. The CDR3 runs 15 residues. Germline loops: CDR1 GTSNPN, CDR2 SVGIG (reference sequence).

CDR3 residues: CASSLDPSGASTDTQYF. The CDR3 nucleotides read TGTGCCAGCAGCTTGGACCCAAGTGGGGCCAGTACAGATACGCAGTATTTT. The chain links TRBV5-4 to TRBJ2-3; D is possibly TRBD1 (5 bases). The V and J ends lost 0 bases and 3 bases respectively, with 17 bases between them. This CDR3 spans 17 amino acids. Germline CDR1 and CDR2: SGHNT and YYREEE (reference sequence).